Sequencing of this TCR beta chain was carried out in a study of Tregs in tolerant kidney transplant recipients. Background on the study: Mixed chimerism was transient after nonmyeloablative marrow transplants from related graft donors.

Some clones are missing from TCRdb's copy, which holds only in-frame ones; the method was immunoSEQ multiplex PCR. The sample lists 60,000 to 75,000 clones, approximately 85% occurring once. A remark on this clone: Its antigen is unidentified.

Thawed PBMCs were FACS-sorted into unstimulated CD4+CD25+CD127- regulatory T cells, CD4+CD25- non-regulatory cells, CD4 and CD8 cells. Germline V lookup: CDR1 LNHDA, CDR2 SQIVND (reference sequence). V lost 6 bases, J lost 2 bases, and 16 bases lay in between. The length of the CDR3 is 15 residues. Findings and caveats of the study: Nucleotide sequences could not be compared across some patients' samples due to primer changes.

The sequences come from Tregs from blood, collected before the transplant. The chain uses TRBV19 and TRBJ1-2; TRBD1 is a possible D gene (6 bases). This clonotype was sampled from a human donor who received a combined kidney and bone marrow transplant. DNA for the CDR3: TGTGCCAGTAGCCACGGGGGGGCCGCCAACTATGGCTACACCTTC. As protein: CASSHGGAANYGYTF. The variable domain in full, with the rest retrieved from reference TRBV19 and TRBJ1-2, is DGGITQSPKYLFRKEGQNVTLSCEQNLNHDAMYWYRQDPGQGLRLIYYSQIVNDFQKGDIAEGYSVSREKKESFPLTVTSAQKNPTAFYLCASSHGGAANYGYTFGSGTRLTVV.